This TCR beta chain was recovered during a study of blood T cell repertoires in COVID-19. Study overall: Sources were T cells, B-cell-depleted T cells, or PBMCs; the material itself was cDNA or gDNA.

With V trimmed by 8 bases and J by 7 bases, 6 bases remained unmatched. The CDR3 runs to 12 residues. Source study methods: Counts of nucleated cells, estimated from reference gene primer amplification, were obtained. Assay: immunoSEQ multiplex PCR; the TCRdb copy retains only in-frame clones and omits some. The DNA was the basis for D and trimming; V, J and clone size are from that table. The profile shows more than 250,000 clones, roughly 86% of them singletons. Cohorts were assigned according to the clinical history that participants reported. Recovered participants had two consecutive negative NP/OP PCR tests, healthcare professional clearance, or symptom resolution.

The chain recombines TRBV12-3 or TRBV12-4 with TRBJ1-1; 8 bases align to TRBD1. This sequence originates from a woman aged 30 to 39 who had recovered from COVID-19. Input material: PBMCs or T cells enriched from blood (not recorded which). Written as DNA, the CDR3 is TGTGCCAGCGGACAGGGCGAAGGTGAAGCTTTCTTT. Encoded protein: CASGQGEGEAFF.